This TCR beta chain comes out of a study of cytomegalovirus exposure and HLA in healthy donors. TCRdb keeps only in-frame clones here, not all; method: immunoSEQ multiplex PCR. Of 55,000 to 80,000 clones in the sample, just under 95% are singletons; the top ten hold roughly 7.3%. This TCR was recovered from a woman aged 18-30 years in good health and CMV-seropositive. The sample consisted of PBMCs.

This CDR3 is CASSLVQTEYGYTF. Here the CDR3 DNA reads TGTGCCAGCAGTTTAGTACAGACGGAATATGGCTACACCTTC. The chain has TRBV28 and TRBJ1-2; D unclear. CDR1 and CDR2 (germline): MDHEN, SYDVKM. The CDR3 spans 14 residues. V was trimmed by 2 bases and J by 5 bases, leaving 12 bases between them.